The clone carrying this TCR beta chain appeared once. PCR employed 60 Vbeta and 13 Jbeta primers. TCRdb's copy holds only in-frame clones and misses some; the assay was immunoSEQ multiplex PCR. The table has about 160,000 clones, around 88% seen once; the top ten hold about 0.85%. This entry is derived from a study of cytomegalovirus exposure and HLA in healthy donors. Germline CDR1 is LNHDA and CDR2 is SQIVND (reference sequence). V was trimmed by 4 bases and J by 2 bases, leaving 12 bases between them. This CDR3 has 15 amino acids. The source is a young woman in good health and CMV-seronegative. The gene calls are TRBV19 and TRBJ1-5; D uncertain. Sequenced material: PBMCs. The CDR3 coding sequence is TGTGCCAGTAGTAATACGGTTATTGGCAATCAGCCCCAGCATTTT. This encodes CASSNTVIGNQPQHF.